A selection of T cell receptor beta chains follows, all from one sample in a study of blood T cell repertoires in COVID-19. The assay was immunoSEQ multiplex PCR, and TCRdb's table has in-frame clones only and misses some. The sample yields fewer than 350,000 clones, 87% seen once. Sequenced input: PBMCs or T cells enriched from blood (not recorded which). These TCRs come from a woman aged 40-49 years who had recovered from COVID-19. Each CDR3 is given with its conserved first and last residue. The order of the fields is V gene, J gene, D gene, clone size, CDR3 DNA, CDR3 protein. D genes are given only for firm matches. Clone size is shown for a subset of rows, as once, few, many or a class of expanded clone.

V: TRBV5-1
J: TRBJ2-3
D: -
size: -
DNA: TGCGCCAGCAGCTTAACCGCAGGGACTTCCACAGATACGCAGTATTTT
CDR3: CASSLTAGTSTDTQYF

V: TRBV6-5
J: TRBJ2-2
D: TRBD1
size: few
DNA: TGTGCCAGCAACGAAGACAGGGCTGACACCGGGGAGCTGTTTTTT
CDR3: CASNEDRADTGELFF

V: TRBV6-5
J: TRBJ2-7
D: TRBD1
size: -
DNA: TGTGCCAGCAGTCGACAGGGGGGAAGCTACGAGCAGTACTTC
CDR3: CASSRQGGSYEQYF

V: TRBV4-1
J: TRBJ2-7
D: TRBD2
size: few
DNA: TGCGCCAGCAGCCAAGTTCAGTCTAGCGGGAGCGGTATCTACGAGCAGTACTTC
CDR3: CASSQVQSSGSGIYEQYF

V: TRBV11-3
J: TRBJ2-5
D: -
size: -
DNA: TGTGCCAGCAGACAGGTTTTCTACCAAGAGACCCAGTACTTC
CDR3: CASRQVFYQETQYF

V: TRBV27
J: TRBJ2-7
D: TRBD1
size: -
DNA: TGTGCCAGCAGACCCCGTCGGGTGCCAGGGGGTATAGAACAGTACTTC
CDR3: CASRPRRVPGGIEQYF

V: TRBV12-3/TRBV12-4
J: TRBJ1-2
D: TRBD1
size: -
DNA: TGTGCCAGCAGTTTATCAGGGGGTTCTGGCTACACCTTC
CDR3: CASSLSGGSGYTF

V: TRBV7-2
J: TRBJ2-4
D: -
size: -
DNA: TGTGCCAGCAGCTCGCAGGGGGCCAAAAACATTCAGTACTTC
CDR3: CASSSQGAKNIQYF

V: TRBV7-2
J: TRBJ2-7
D: -
size: -
DNA: TGTGCCAGCAGCAGACCAGGGCGGTACGAGCAGTACTTC
CDR3: CASSRPGRYEQYF

V: TRBV3-1/TRBV3-2
J: TRBJ1-5
D: -
size: -
DNA: TGTGCCAGCAGCCAAGGCAGGGTTTTTCAGCCCCAGCATTTT
CDR3: CASSQGRVFQPQHF

V: TRBV29-1
J: TRBJ2-7
D: -
size: -
DNA: TGCAGCGTTGAAGCTAGGGGGGGCTCCTACGAGCAGTACTTC
CDR3: CSVEARGGSYEQYF

V: TRBV4-1
J: TRBJ2-3
D: TRBD2
size: -
DNA: TGCGCCAGCAGCCAAGCCCTATGGACTAGCGGCGACACAGATACGCAGTATTTT
CDR3: CASSQALWTSGDTDTQYF

V: TRBV27
J: TRBJ2-7
D: TRBD1
size: -
DNA: TGTGCCAGCAGTGCACCGGGACAGACGTGGGGGCAGTACTTC
CDR3: CASSAPGQTWGQYF

V: TRBV7-2
J: TRBJ2-3
D: -
size: -
DNA: TGTGCCAGCCATCTCGGGCTAGGGGGAGATACGCAGTATTTT
CDR3: CASHLGLGGDTQYF

V: TRBV27
J: TRBJ2-7
D: -
size: once
DNA: TGTGCCAGCAGTTCGGGACTGGGCCAGGCCTACGAGCAGTACTTC
CDR3: CASSSGLGQAYEQYF

V: TRBV6-1
J: TRBJ1-1
D: -
size: once
DNA: TGTGCCAGCAGTGAAGCGCGGGTGCGGGAGAACACTGAAGCTTTCTTT
CDR3: CASSEARVRENTEAFF

V: TRBV11-3
J: TRBJ2-4
D: -
size: -
DNA: TGTGCCAGCAGCTTTCGGTACCTAGCCAAAAACATTCAGTACTTC
CDR3: CASSFRYLAKNIQYF

V: TRBV28
J: TRBJ2-1
D: TRBD1
size: -
DNA: TGTGCCACCACTCAACCCACAGGGGTAAACAATGAGCAGTTCTTC
CDR3: CATTQPTGVNNEQFF

V: TRBV28
J: TRBJ2-7
D: -
size: few
DNA: TGTGCCAGCAGCCAACTCGACAACTACGAGCAGTACTTC
CDR3: CASSQLDNYEQYF

V: TRBV7-3
J: TRBJ2-1
D: TRBD2
size: many
DNA: TGTGCCAGCAGCTTAGGGCCCGGGACTAGGAGATCCAATGAGCAGTTCTTC
CDR3: CASSLGPGTRRSNEQFF

V: TRBV14
J: TRBJ2-6
D: TRBD1
size: -
DNA: TGTGCCAGCAGCCAAGCGGGACAGGGGATAGCTGGGGCCAACGTCCTGACTTTC
CDR3: CASSQAGQGIAGANVLTF

V: TRBV28
J: TRBJ1-6
D: -
size: few
DNA: TGTGCCAGCAGTTTAGCAGGGATTAATTCACCCCTCCACTTT
CDR3: CASSLAGINSPLHF

V: TRBV6-6
J: TRBJ2-7
D: TRBD2
size: -
DNA: TGTGCCAGCAGACATCTAGCGGGAGGGACCTACGAGCAGTACTTC
CDR3: CASRHLAGGTYEQYF